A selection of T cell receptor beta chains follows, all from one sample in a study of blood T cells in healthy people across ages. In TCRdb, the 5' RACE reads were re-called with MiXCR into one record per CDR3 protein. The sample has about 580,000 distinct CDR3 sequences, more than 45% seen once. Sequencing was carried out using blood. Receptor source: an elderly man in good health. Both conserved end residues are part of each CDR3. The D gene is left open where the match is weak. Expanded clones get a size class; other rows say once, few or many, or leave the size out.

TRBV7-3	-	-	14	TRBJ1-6	CASSFGQRNSPLHF	TGTGCCAGCAGCTTTGGTCAAAGAAATTCACCCCTCCACTTT
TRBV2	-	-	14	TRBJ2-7	CASNLQGSSYEQYF	TGTGCCAGCAATCTACAGGGAAGCTCCTACGAGCAGTACTTC
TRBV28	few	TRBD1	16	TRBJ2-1	CASSSYDRGHDNEQFF	TGTGCCAGCAGTTCCTATGACAGGGGGCACGACAATGAGCAGTTCTTC
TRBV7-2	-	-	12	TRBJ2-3	CASSLARDTQYF	TGTGCCAGCAGCTTAGCTAGGGATACGCAGTATTTT
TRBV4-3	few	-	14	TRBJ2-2	CASSQQFNTGELFF	TGCGCCAGCAGCCAACAGTTTAACACCGGGGAGCTGTTTTTT
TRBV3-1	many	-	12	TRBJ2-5	CASSQGGETQYF	TGTGCCAGCAGCCAAGGGGGTGAGACCCAGTACTTC
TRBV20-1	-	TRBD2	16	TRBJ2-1	CSARVRASGGCNEQFF	TGCAGTGCTAGAGTGAGGGCTAGCGGGGGCTGCAATGAGCAGTTCTTC
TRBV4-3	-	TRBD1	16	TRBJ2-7	CASSQGSRTGVYEQYF	TGCGCCAGCAGCCAAGGGTCTCGGACAGGGGTCTACGAGCAGTACTTC
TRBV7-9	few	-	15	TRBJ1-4	CASSPGGGAQEKLFF	TGTGCCAGCAGCCCGGGCGGGGGGGCGCAGGAAAAACTGTTTTTT
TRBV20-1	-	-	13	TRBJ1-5	CSASPQAEQPQHF	TGCAGTGCCTCGCCACAGGCAGAGCAGCCCCAGCATTTT
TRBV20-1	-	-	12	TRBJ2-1	CSAGLLGREQFF	TGCAGTGCGGGTCTACTGGGCAGAGAGCAGTTCTTC
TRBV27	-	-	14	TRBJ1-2	CASSPQDGYYGYTF	TGTGCCAGCAGTCCTCAGGACGGCTACTATGGCTACACCTTC
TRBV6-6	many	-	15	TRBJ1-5	CASNFGRVGSQPQHF	TGTGCCAGCAACTTTGGGAGGGTAGGGAGTCAGCCCCAGCATTTT
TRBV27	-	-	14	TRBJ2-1	CASSLSSGGHEQFF	TGTGCCAGCAGTTTATCTTCCGGGGGCCATGAGCAGTTCTTC
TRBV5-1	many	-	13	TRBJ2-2	CASSLDNTGELFF	TGCGCCAGCAGCTTGGATAACACCGGGGAGCTGTTTTTT
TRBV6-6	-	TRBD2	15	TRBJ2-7	CASSTRTSSEDEQYF	TGTGCCAGCAGTACACGGACTAGCTCGGAGGACGAGCAGTACTTC
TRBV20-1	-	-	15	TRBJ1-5	CSAAGSGYSNQPQHF	TGCAGTGCCGCCGGCAGCGGTTATAGCAATCAGCCCCAGCATTTT
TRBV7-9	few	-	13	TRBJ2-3	CAVPIRGPDTQYF	TGTGCCGTACCGATACGGGGGCCGGATACGCAGTATTTT
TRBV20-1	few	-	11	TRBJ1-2	CSARDNSGYTF	TGCAGTGCTAGGGATAACTCTGGCTACACCTTC
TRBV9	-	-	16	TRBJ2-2	CASSVDPFGSTGELFF	TGTGCCAGCAGCGTAGACCCCTTCGGGAGCACCGGGGAGCTGTTTTTT
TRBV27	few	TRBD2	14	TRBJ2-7	CASSLLAASYEQYF	TGTGCCAGCAGTCTCCTAGCGGCATCCTACGAGCAGTACTTC
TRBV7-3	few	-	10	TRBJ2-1	CASPRDEQFF	TGTGCTAGCCCGCGCGATGAGCAGTTCTTC
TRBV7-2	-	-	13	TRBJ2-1	CASSLAEASEQFF	TGTGCCAGCAGCTTAGCTGAGGCGAGTGAGCAGTTCTTC
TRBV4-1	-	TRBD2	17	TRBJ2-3	CASRQGPQRGPTDTQYF	TGCGCCAGCCGCCAAGGGCCCCAGCGGGGGCCCACAGATACGCAGTATTTT
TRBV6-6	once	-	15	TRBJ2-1	CASSFSRLSYNEQFF	TGTGCCAGCAGTTTCTCGCGCCTTTCCTACAATGAGCAGTTCTTC
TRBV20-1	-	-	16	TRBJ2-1	CSARSVRENPYNEQFF	TGCAGTGCTAGATCTGTGAGGGAGAACCCCTACAATGAGCAGTTCTTC
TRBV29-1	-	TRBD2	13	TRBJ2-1	CSVWAGGPYEQFF	TGCAGCGTTTGGGCGGGAGGGCCCTATGAGCAGTTCTTC
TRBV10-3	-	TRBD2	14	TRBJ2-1	CAISELAGGSEQFF	TGTGCCATCAGTGAACTAGCGGGTGGATCCGAGCAGTTCTTC
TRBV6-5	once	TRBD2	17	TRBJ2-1	CASSYRCSASGRDEQFF	TGTGCCAGCAGTTACAGATGTTCGGCTAGCGGGAGAGATGAGCAGTTCTTC
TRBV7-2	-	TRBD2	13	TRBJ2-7	CASSLPGRETRYF	TGTGCCAGCAGCTTACCAGGGAGGGAGACCCGGTACTTC
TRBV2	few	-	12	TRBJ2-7	CASSPAFYEQYF	TGTGCCAGCAGTCCGGCGTTCTACGAGCAGTACTTC
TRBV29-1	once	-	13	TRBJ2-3	CSVDSSDSRYAYF	TGCAGCGTTGACTCCAGTGATTCCAGATACGCGTATTTT
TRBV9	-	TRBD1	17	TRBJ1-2	CASSVEGQGATGYGYTF	TGTGCCAGCAGCGTAGAGGGACAGGGGGCGACCGGGTATGGCTACACCTTC
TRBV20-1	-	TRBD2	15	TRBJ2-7	CSAASGRVGSCEQYF	TGCAGTGCGGCTAGCGGGAGAGTTGGCTCCTGCGAGCAGTACTTC
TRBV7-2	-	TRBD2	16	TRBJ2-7	CASSQSTSGRIYEQYF	TGTGCCAGCAGCCAAAGTACTAGCGGGAGGATCTACGAGCAGTACTTC
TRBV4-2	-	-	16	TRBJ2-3	CASSQVFGFSTDTQYF	TGTGCCAGCAGCCAAGTATTCGGGTTTAGCACAGATACGCAGTATTTT
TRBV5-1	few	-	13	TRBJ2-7	CASRKQESYEQYF	TGCGCCAGCAGAAAACAGGAGTCCTACGAGCAGTACTTC
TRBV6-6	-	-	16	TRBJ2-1	CASSDIRSFSYNEQFF	TGTGCCAGCAGTGACATCAGGAGTTTCTCCTACAATGAGCAGTTCTTC
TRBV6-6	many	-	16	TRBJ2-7	CASRARSVQGSYEQYF	TGTGCCAGCAGAGCAAGGTCGGTACAAGGATCCTACGAGCAGTACTTC
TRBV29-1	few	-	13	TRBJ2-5	CSVEDLRAETQYF	TGCAGCGTTGAAGACCTCCGGGCGGAGACCCAGTACTTC
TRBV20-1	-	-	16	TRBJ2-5	CSARDSGDPRWETQYF	TGCAGTGCTAGAGATAGCGGTGACCCTAGATGGGAGACCCAGTACTTC
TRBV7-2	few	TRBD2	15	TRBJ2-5	CASSAGLAGQGEQYF	TGTGCCAGCAGTGCCGGACTAGCGGGGCAGGGTGAGCAGTACTTC
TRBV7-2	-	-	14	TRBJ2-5	CASSLYLIQETQYF	TGTGCCAGCAGCTTATATCTTATCCAAGAGACCCAGTACTTC
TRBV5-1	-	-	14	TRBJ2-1	CASSPTVGAHEQFF	TGCGCCAGCAGCCCCACGGTGGGGGCCCATGAGCAGTTCTTC
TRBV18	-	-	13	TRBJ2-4	CASSPNQKNIQYF	TGTGCCAGCTCACCTAATCAAAAAAACATTCAGTACTTC
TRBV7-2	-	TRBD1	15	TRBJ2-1	CASSSGTGGGNEQFF	TGTGCCAGCAGTTCCGGGACAGGGGGAGGGAATGAGCAGTTCTTC
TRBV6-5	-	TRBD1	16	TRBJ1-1	CASSRQDRGRYTEAFF	TGTGCCAGCAGCCGGCAAGACAGGGGGCGGTACACTGAAGCTTTCTTT
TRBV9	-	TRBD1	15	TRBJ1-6	CASSAGGLFDSPLHF	TGTGCCAGCAGCGCAGGGGGTCTTTTTGATTCACCCCTCCACTTT
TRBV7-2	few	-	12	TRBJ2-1	CASSLVGDEQFF	TGTGCCAGCAGCTTAGTCGGAGATGAGCAGTTCTTC
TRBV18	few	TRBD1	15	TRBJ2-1	CASSPQGAIINEQFF	TGTGCCAGCTCTCCACAGGGGGCGATTATCAATGAGCAGTTCTTC
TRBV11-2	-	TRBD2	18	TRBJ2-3	CASSLVSPVAGGTDTQYF	TGTGCCAGCAGCTTAGTTAGTCCGGTGGCGGGGGGAACAGATACGCAGTATTTT
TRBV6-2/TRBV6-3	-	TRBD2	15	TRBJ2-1	CASSLLLAGGSEQFF	TGTGCCAGCAGTCTCCTACTAGCGGGAGGGAGTGAGCAGTTCTTC
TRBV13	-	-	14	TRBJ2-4	CASSTRGGQGEQYF	TGTGCCAGCAGCACAAGGGGGGGACAAGGGGAGCAGTACTTC
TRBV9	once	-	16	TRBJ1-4	CASSPFRGKTNEKLFF	TGTGCCAGCAGCCCCTTCCGAGGGAAGACTAATGAAAAACTGTTTTTT
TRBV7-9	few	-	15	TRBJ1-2	CASSSSGGAPLGYTF	TGTGCCAGCAGCTCTAGCGGGGGAGCTCCCCTTGGCTACACCTTC
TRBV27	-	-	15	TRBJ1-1	CASSLSTDMNTEAFF	TGTGCCAGCAGTTTGTCGACAGACATGAACACTGAAGCTTTCTTT
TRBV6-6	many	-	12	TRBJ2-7	CASSPQGHEQYF	TGTGCCAGCAGCCCACAGGGCCACGAGCAGTACTTC
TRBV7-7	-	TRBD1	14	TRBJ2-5	CASSWGQGARAQYF	TGTGCTAGCAGCTGGGGACAGGGGGCACGGGCCCAGTACTTC
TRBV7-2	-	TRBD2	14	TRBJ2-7	CASSSGLGGGAQYF	TGTGCCAGCAGCTCGGGACTAGGAGGAGGTGCGCAGTACTTC
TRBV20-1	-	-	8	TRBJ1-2	CSSYGYTF	TGCAGTTCTTATGGCTACACCTTC